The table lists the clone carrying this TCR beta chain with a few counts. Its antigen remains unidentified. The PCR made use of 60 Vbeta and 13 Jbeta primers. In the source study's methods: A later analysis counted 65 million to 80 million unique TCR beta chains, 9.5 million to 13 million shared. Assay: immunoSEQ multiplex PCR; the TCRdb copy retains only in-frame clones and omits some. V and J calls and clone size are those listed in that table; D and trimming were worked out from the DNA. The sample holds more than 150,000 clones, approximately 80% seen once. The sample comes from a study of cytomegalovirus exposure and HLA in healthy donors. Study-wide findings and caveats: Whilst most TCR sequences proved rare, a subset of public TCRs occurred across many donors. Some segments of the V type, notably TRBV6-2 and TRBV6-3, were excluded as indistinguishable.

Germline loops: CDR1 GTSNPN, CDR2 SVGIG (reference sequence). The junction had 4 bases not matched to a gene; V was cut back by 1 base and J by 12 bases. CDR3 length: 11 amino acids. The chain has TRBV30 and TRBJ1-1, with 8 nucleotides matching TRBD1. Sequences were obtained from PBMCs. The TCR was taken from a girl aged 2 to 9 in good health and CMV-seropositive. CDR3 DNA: TGTGCCTGGAGTGACAGGGGGAGGACTTTCTTT. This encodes CAWSDRGRTFF. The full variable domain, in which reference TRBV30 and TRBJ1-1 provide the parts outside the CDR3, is SQTIHQWPATLVQPVGSPLSLECTVEGTSNPNLYWYRQAAGRGLQLLFYSVGIGQISSEVPQNLSASRPQDRQFILSSKKLLLSDSGFYLCAWSDRGRTFFGQGTRLTVV.